Listed here are 22 T cell receptor beta chains from one sample, sequenced in a study of blood T cell repertoires in COVID-19. Some clones are missing from TCRdb's copy, which holds only in-frame ones; the method was immunoSEQ multiplex PCR. The sample carries 210,000 or so clones, roughly 86% recorded once. Sequenced material: peripheral blood. The receptor source for this set is a woman aged 40-49 years with acute or convalescent COVID-19.

The chain combines TRBV5-1 with TRBJ1-1; D may be TRBD1 (5 bases). The V end was cut by 0 bases, the J end by 7 bases, with 22 bases between. This CDR3 has 17 residues. The germline V gene has CDR1 SGHRS and CDR2 YFSETQ. CDR3 bases: TGCGCCAGCAGCTTGGGTCAGGGCCCCCCCCTCCCGAGTGAAGCTTTCTTT. It codes for CASSLGQGPPLPSEAFF.

The chain couples TRBV6-2 or TRBV6-3 to TRBJ2-1; a possible D gene is TRBD2 (7 bases). Looked up from germline, CDR1 is MNHEY and CDR2 is SVGEGT. The CDR3 consists of 16 residues. Trimming pared 2 bases from V and 3 bases from J, leaving 14 bases between. CDR3 bases: TGTGCCAGCAGTTACGGGGGGGCGATTCGCTACAATGAGCAGTTCTTC. This sequence encodes CASSYGGAIRYNEQFF.

V usage is TRBV7-8 and J usage is TRBJ1-2, with 7 bases identical to TRBD1. Trimming cost V 0 bases and J 4 bases; bases outside gene matches: 2. Germline values: CDR1 SGHVS, CDR2 FQNEAQ. The CDR3 length is 14 residues. CDR3 bases: TGTGCCAGCAGCTTAGCCGGGACAGTCTATGGCTACACCTTC. It translates to CASSLAGTVYGYTF.

This rearrangement joins TRBV20-1 to TRBJ2-1; D uncertain. V lost 6 bases and J lost 4, with 7 bases in between. The CDR3 runs 11 residues. Germline values: CDR1 DFQATT, CDR2 SNEGSKA (reference sequence). CDR3 nucleotides: TGCAGTGCAGATCGGTACAATGAGCAGTTCTTC. Its protein is CSADRYNEQFF.

This clone has only a few counts. The chain joins TRBV27 to TRBJ1-1; TRBD1 is a possible D gene (6 bases). V lost 2 bases, J lost 0 bases, and 13 bases lay in between. The CDR3 sequence is 16 residues long. Germline CDR1 and CDR2: MNHEY and SMNVEV (reference sequence). In DNA, the CDR3 is TGTGCCAGCAGTTTAAAAGGGGGATGGCTGAACACTGAAGCTTTCTTT. Amino acid sequence: CASSLKGGWLNTEAFF.

The rearrangement joins TRBV10-1 to TRBJ2-3; 15 bases match TRBD2. The CDR3 loop spans 16 amino acids. CDR1 is WNHNN, CDR2 SYGVQD, per germline (reference sequence). V shed 4 bases and J 6 bases; nucleotides not matched to a gene: 5. For the CDR3, the DNA is TGCGCCAGCAGTGGAGGACTAGCGGGGGGGCGTGATACGCAGTATTTT. Translated: CASSGGLAGGRDTQYF.

J is TRBJ2-3 and V is TRBV7-8; 10 positions match TRBD2. The CDR3 extends over 17 amino acids. Trimming removed 5 bases from V and 3 bases from J; junction bases left unmatched: 11. Germline V gene data show CDR1 as SGHVS and CDR2 as FQNEAQ. Here the CDR3 reads CASSLPLAGGGTDTQYF. The CDR3 DNA reads TGTGCCAGCAGCCTACCCTTAGCGGGGGGAGGAACAGATACGCAGTATTTT. The whole variable domain, filled in from reference TRBV7-8 and TRBJ2-3, reads GAGVSQSPRYKVAKRGQDVALRCDPISGHVSLFWYQQALGQGPEFLTYFQNEAQLDKSGLPSDRFFAERPEGSVSTLKIQRTQQEDSAVYLCASSLPLAGGGTDTQYFGPGTRLTVL.

In this sample, this clone turned up a few times. The chain links TRBV12-3 or TRBV12-4 to TRBJ2-5; D is perhaps TRBD1 (6 bases). CDR3 length: 13 amino acids. V lost 8 bases to trimming and J lost 5 bases, with 15 bases between them. The CDR3, as DNA: TGTGCCAGCGGACCCGGAAGGGGGGAGACCCAGTACTTC. Protein: CASGPGRGETQYF.

This sequence joins TRBV7-3 and TRBJ2-1; 12 nucleotides match TRBD2. Germline loops: CDR1 SGHTA, CDR2 FQGTGA. V shed 3 bases and J 9 bases; nucleotides not matched to a gene: 6. The CDR3 has 15 residues. CDR3 DNA: TGTGCCAGCAGCTTCACTAGCGGGGGGCCCGGTGAGCAGTTCTTC. Translated: CASSFTSGGPGEQFF.

V is TRBV7-6 and J is TRBJ2-1; 11 bases fit TRBD2. Germline V lookup: CDR1 SGHVS, CDR2 FNYEAQ. The ends lost 5 bases at V and 7 bases at J; junction bases unmatched: 7. This CDR3 region has 15 residues. The CDR3 loop reads CASSAGLAVLNEQFF. CDR3 bases: TGTGCCAGCAGCGCGGGACTAGCGGTTCTGAATGAGCAGTTCTTC.

The chain links TRBV27 to TRBJ2-1; 15 nucleotides match TRBD2. CDR1 is MNHEY and CDR2 is SMNVEV in the germline V gene (reference sequence). Trimming at V came to 2 bases and at J to 9 bases, leaving 5 bases not matched to a gene. The CDR3 is made up of 16 amino acids. CDR3 loop: CASSLGLAGGKGEQFF. In nucleotides, the CDR3 is TGTGCCAGCAGTTTAGGACTAGCGGGAGGGAAGGGTGAGCAGTTCTTC.

Notes on this clone: The junction departs from germline at one end; a sequencing error may be responsible. The chain employs TRBV5-5 and TRBJ2-7; possibly TRBD1 for D (5 bases). CDR1 SGHKS and CDR2 YYEKEE come from the germline V gene (reference sequence). The CDR3 runs 12 residues. The CDR3 sequence: CASSLEGALRNF. CDR3 DNA: TGTGCCAGCAGCTTGGAAGGGGCCCTCAGGAACTTC. Combining the CDR3 with reference TRBV5-5 and TRBJ2-7 gives the whole variable domain DAGVTQSPTHLIKTRGQQVTLRCSPISGHKSVSWYQQVLGQGPQFIFQYYEKEERGRGNFPDRFSARQFPNYSSELNVNALLLGDSALYLCASSLEGALRNFGPGTRLTVT.

The genes are TRBV10-1 and TRBJ1-5, with D possibly being TRBD1 (6 bases). This CDR3 has 13 amino acids. The V gene lost 3 bases and the J gene lost 6 bases, with 9 bases spanning the gap. From germline, CDR1 is WNHNN and CDR2 SYGVQD (reference sequence). DNA for the CDR3: TGCGCCAGCAGTGAAGGGGGTTCTCAGCCCCAGCATTTT. As protein: CASSEGGSQPQHF.

The chain recombines TRBV9 with TRBJ2-1; the match to TRBD2 covers 10 bases. Trimming removed 4 bases from V and 5 bases from J; junction bases left unmatched: 9. Germline V CDR1 and CDR2: SGDLS, YYNGEE. The CDR3 totals 16 residues. In nucleotides, the CDR3 is TGTGCCAGCAGCCTCAAAATAGCGGGGGGCAACAATGAGCAGTTCTTC. Translated, it gives CASSLKIAGGNNEQFF.

The genes are TRBV19 and TRBJ1-1; D unresolved. Deletions cut 6 bases from V and 0 bases from J, with 14 bases between. The CDR3 covers 15 residues. Germline values: CDR1 LNHDA, CDR2 SQIVND (reference sequence). CDR3 sequence: CASSPLWPLNTEAFF. The CDR3 DNA reads as TGTGCCAGTAGCCCCCTTTGGCCGTTGAACACTGAAGCTTTCTTT.

About this clone itself: Other DNA sequences in the same sample also yield this CDR3. The chain recombines TRBV5-1 with TRBJ2-2; 9 positions match TRBD2. CDR1 and CDR2 (germline): SGHRS, YFSETQ. This CDR3 spans 15 amino acids. J gave up 3 bases and V 0 bases, and 0 bases lay outside the gene matches. CDR3: CASSLGLADTGELFF. The CDR3 DNA reads TGCGCCAGCAGCTTGGGACTAGCGGACACCGGGGAGCTGTTTTTT.

The chain uses TRBV19 and TRBJ1-1; possible D gene TRBD1, 5 bases. CDR3 length: 14 residues. Germline CDR1 reads LNHDA; CDR2 reads SQIVND (reference sequence). Trimming pared 2 bases from V and 10 bases from J, leaving 17 bases between. The CDR3 protein is CASSISPGVAVAFF. The CDR3 DNA follows: TGTGCCAGTAGTATAAGTCCGGGGGTTGCAGTAGCTTTCTTT.

This clone has ten or more counts. The rearrangement joins TRBV27 to TRBJ1-5; D call uncertain. The CDR3 is 17 residues long. Germline V gene data show CDR1 as MNHEY and CDR2 as SMNVEV (reference sequence). Between the trimmed V and J ends, which lost 7 bases and 0 bases, there was a span of 19 bases. As DNA, the CDR3 is TGTGCCAGCATCCATAGCGTTGGATTCATTAGCAATCAGCCCCAGCATTTT. It codes for CASIHSVGFISNQPQHF.

V usage is TRBV19 and J usage is TRBJ2-5, with 15 bases identical to TRBD2. Germline V gene data show CDR1 as LNHDA and CDR2 as SQIVND (reference sequence). This CDR3 comprises 16 residues. V lost 3 bases, J lost 6 bases, and 5 bases stayed unmatched. DNA of the CDR3: TGTGCCAGTAGTATTCCCGGGACTAGCGGGAGGAAGACCCAGTACTTC. Residues: CASSIPGTSGRKTQYF.

The rearrangement uses TRBV29-1 and TRBJ1-1; the match to TRBD1 covers 8 bases. The length of the CDR3 is 13 residues. Unmatched junction bases numbered 7, after V lost 7 bases and J lost 3 bases. Germline lookup yields CDR1 SQVTM and CDR2 ANQGSEA. CDR3 bases: TGCAGCGCCTTTACAGGGGGTTACACTGAAGCTTTCTTT. This translates into CSAFTGGYTEAFF.

CDR3 in DNA: TGTGCCAGCAGTCTGGACAGTAAAGAAAAACTGTTTTTT. This sequence encodes CASSLDSKEKLFF. The rearrangement uses TRBV6-4 and TRBJ1-4; tentatively, D is TRBD1 (6 bases). CDR3 length equals 13 residues. Trimming removed 5 bases at V and 8 bases at J, with 12 bases between. The germline gives CDR1 MRHNA, CDR2 SNTAGT.

A single count supports this clone. The rearrangement uses TRBV20-1 and TRBJ2-5; D gene ambiguous. CDR3 length equals 11 residues. The germline V and J ends were trimmed by 0 bases and 9 bases, with 8 bases remaining between them. Germline V CDR1 and CDR2: DFQATT, SNEGSKA (reference sequence). CDR3 in amino acids: CSARDGEAQYF. The CDR3 nucleotides are TGCAGTGCTAGAGACGGTGAGGCCCAGTACTTC.